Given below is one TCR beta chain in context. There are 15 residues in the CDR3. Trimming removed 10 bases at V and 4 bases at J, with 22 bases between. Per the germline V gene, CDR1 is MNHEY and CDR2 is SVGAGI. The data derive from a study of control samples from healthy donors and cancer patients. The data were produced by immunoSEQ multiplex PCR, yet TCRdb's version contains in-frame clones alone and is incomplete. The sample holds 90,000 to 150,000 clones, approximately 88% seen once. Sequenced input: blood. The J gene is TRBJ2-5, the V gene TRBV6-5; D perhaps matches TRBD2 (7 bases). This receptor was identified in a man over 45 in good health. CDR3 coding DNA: TGTGCCACCACCACCGAAGGGGGGGCACGAGAGACCCAGTACTTC. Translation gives CATTTEGGARETQYF.